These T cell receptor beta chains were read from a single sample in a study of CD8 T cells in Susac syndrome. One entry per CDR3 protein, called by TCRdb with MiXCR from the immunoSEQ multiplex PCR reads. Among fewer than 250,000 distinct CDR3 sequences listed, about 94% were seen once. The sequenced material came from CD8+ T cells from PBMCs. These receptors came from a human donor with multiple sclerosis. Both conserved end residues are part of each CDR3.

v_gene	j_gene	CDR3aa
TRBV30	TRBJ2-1	CAWSVAAGGLYNEQFF
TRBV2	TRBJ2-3	CASLAGDTQYF
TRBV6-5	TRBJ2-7	CASSYSGQYEQYF
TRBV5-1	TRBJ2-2	CASSLGNTGTGELFF
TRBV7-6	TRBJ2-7	CASSLGETPYEQYF
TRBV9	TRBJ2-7	CASSLPTLKGQYF
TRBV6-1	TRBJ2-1	CASRPQSGTSYNEQFF
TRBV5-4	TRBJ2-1	CASSPLDLVGLEEQFF
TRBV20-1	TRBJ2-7	CSARGGLDEQYF
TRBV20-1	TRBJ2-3	CSARLGLADEDHRLDTQYF
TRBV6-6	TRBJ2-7	CAARQLSSYEQYF
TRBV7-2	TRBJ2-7	CASSLGLGFSYEQYF
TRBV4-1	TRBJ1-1	CASSQRLQGMNTEAFF
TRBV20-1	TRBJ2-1	CSAREEARSYNEQFF
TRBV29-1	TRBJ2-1	CSVELAGGTDNEQFF
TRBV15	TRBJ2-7	CATSPLEGLGEQYF
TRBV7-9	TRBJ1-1	CASSSGTGAFF
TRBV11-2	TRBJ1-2	CASSPLPGTDPNYGYTF
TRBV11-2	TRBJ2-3	CASSLARLADTQYF
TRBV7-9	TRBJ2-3	CASSGWALGTDTQYF
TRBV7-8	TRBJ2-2	CASSQPWTGTGELFF
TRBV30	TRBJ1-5	CAWSVRWPSENQPQHF
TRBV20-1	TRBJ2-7	CSAPGTSSYEQYF
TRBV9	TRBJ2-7	CASSDRDREFHEQYF
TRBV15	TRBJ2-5	CATGPKSQETQYF
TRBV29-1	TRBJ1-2	CSAVQRGYGYTF
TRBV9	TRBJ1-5	CASAPGADSNQPQHF
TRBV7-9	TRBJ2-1	CASRGDRENYNEQFF
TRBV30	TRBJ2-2	CAWDAAPGELFF
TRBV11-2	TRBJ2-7	CASSPTTYEQYF
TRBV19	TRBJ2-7	CASSFTGTGAYEQYF
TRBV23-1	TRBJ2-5	CANLPPYRLQETQYF
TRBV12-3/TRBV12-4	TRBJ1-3	CASSFAEGTPGNTIYF
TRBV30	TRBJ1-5	CAWSFVNQPQHF
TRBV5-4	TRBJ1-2	CASSLAGPTNYGYTF
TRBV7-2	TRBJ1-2	CASSLEAGLYGYTF
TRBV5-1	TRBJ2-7	CASSLEAGGGEQYF
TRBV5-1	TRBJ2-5	CASSKVNRQQETQYF
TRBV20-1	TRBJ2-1	CSASGTYMQFF
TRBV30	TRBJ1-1	CAWSVEQVEAFF
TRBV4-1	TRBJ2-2	CASSQVIGFGTGELFF
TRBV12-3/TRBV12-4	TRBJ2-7	CASSTRQAPSHYEQYF
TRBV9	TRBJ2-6	CASSAPRATGANVLTF
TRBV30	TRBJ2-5	CAWSEYQETQYF
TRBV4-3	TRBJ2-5	CASSNYKGGETQYF